These 15 T cell receptor beta chains originate from one sample sequenced in a study of cytomegalovirus exposure and HLA in healthy donors. Assay used: immunoSEQ multiplex PCR; TCRdb lists only in-frame clones, some missing. Among under 200,000 clones listed, about 90% were seen once. The specimen was PBMCs. These receptors were collected from a woman aged 18-35 years in good health and CMV-seropositive.

The chain combines TRBV4-1 with TRBJ2-7, with D possibly matching TRBD2 (6 bases). Germline lookup yields CDR1 MGHRA and CDR2 YSYEKL. The CDR3 length is 16 residues. Trimming took off 0 bases at V and 0 bases at J, with 12 bases between the two ends. The CDR3 nucleotides read TGCGCCAGCAGCCAAGATAAAGGCGGGGCCTCCTACGAGCAGTACTTC. Its protein product is CASSQDKGGASYEQYF.

This clone was found once. The V gene is TRBV19, the J gene TRBJ2-5; TRBD1 matches at 8 bases. The trim removed 5 bases at V and 0 bases at J, leaving 5 bases unmatched. CDR1 is LNHDA, CDR2 SQIVND, per germline (reference sequence). The CDR3 has 15 residues. This CDR3 is CASSDGQGNQETQYF. For the CDR3, the DNA is TGTGCCAGTAGTGACGGACAGGGTAACCAAGAGACCCAGTACTTC.

The rearrangement uses TRBV28 and TRBJ2-7; the match to TRBD1 covers 8 bases. The CDR3 totals 15 residues. Germline V gene lookup returns CDR1 MDHEN and CDR2 SYDVKM. V shed 5 bases and J 2 bases; nucleotides not matched to a gene: 8. CDR3 nucleotides: TGTGCCAGCAGTGCGCGCGGCAGGGGGCCCTACGAGCAGTACTTC. It encodes CASSARGRGPYEQYF.

This chain uses TRBV4-1 with TRBJ2-3; 7 nucleotides agree with TRBD2. The germline V gene has CDR1 MGHRA and CDR2 YSYEKL. Trimming removed 4 bases from V and 2 bases from J; junction bases left unmatched: 6. CDR3 length: 15 amino acids. CDR3 residues: CASSRTRMDTDTQYF. The CDR3 DNA reads as TGCGCCAGCAGCCGGACTAGAATGGACACAGATACGCAGTATTTT.

This sequence joins TRBV4-2 and TRBJ2-3, with a possible D match to TRBD1 (6 bases). V was cut by 4 bases and J by 4 bases, with 9 bases left in between. The CDR3 sequence is 13 residues long. CDR1 and CDR2 (germline): LGHNA, YNFKEQ. The DNA for the CDR3 is TGTGCCAGCAGCCCGCGACAGGCAGATACGCAGTATTTT. Translated: CASSPRQADTQYF.

CDR3 sequence reads: CASSIGPGNYEQYF. CDR3 coding DNA: TGTGCCAGTAGTATTGGTCCGGGTAACTACGAGCAGTACTTC. The genes are TRBV19 and TRBJ2-7; D is ambiguous. V was trimmed by 3 bases and J by 3 bases, leaving 12 bases between them. The CDR3 loop spans 14 amino acids. From germline, CDR1 is LNHDA and CDR2 SQIVND (reference sequence).

This clone was detected a few times. The chain employs TRBV6-5 and TRBJ1-2; D call uncertain. The V gene's germline CDR1 is MNHEY and CDR2 SVGAGI. The CDR3 has 15 amino acids. The V end lost 0 bases, the J end lost 4 bases, and 12 bases lay between the germline ends. In nucleotides, the CDR3 is TGTGCCAGCAGTTACTCGATCCTGAACGGCTATGGCTACACCTTC. As protein: CASSYSILNGYGYTF.

V usage is TRBV6-5 and J usage is TRBJ1-6; 7 nucleotides align to TRBD1. Trimming cost V 4 bases and J 0 bases; bases outside gene matches: 0. This CDR3 region has 15 residues. Germline CDR1 reads MNHEY; CDR2 reads SVGAGI. The CDR3 DNA reads TGTGCCAGCAGTTGGGACAGCTCCTATAATTCACCCCTCCACTTT. The encoded protein is CASSWDSSYNSPLHF.

The V and J genes are TRBV12-5 and TRBJ1-2, with D hard to call. The V and J ends lost 1 base and 4 bases respectively, with 7 bases between them. The CDR3 has 13 residues. Germline values: CDR1 LGHNT, CDR2 FRNRAP. CDR3 protein: CASGLDRGYGYTF. The CDR3 bases are TGTGCTAGTGGTTTGGACCGGGGCTATGGCTACACCTTC.

The chain carries TRBV18 and TRBJ1-4, with a possible D match to TRBD1 (5 bases). CDR3 length: 16 amino acids. The ends were cut back, 1 base at V and 4 bases at J, with 13 bases in the middle. Per the germline V gene, CDR1 is KGHSH and CDR2 is LQKENI. The CDR3 here is CASSPQTGANNEKLFF. CDR3 nucleotide sequence: TGTGCCAGCTCACCACAAACAGGCGCAAATAATGAAAAACTGTTTTTT.

The chain has TRBV4-3 and TRBJ2-7; the D gene is possibly TRBD2 (7 bases). The CDR3 runs to 15 residues. V was trimmed by 5 bases and J by 6 bases, leaving 20 bases between them. Germline V gene data show CDR1 as LGHNA and CDR2 as YSLEER. CDR3 amino acids: CASSSRIGGGGEQYF. The DNA of the CDR3 is TGCGCCAGCAGCTCAAGGATCGGGGGAGGGGGCGAGCAGTACTTC.

This chain links TRBV5-1 with TRBJ2-3; D is perhaps TRBD2 (7 bases). The CDR3 has 15 amino acids. The V gene's germline CDR1 is SGHRS and CDR2 YFSETQ. V was pared by 1 base and J by 4 bases, with 13 bases between. The CDR3, as DNA: TGCGCCAGCAGCTTGACGGGCGGGGGCTCAGATACGCAGTATTTT. Its translation: CASSLTGGGSDTQYF.

The V call is TRBV29-1, the J call TRBJ2-7, with no clear D. Per the germline V gene, CDR1 is SQVTM and CDR2 is ANQGSEA. V was pared by 4 bases and J by 1 base, with 5 bases between. CDR3 size: 11 residues. CDR3 loop: CSVVSSYEQYF. DNA of the CDR3: TGCAGCGTTGTTAGTTCCTACGAGCAGTACTTC.

V gene TRBV5-4 combines with J gene TRBJ2-3; D may be TRBD1 (6 bases). The CDR3 is 15 amino acids. Trimming took off 4 bases at V and 0 bases at J, with 12 bases between the two ends. Per the germline V gene, CDR1 is SGHNT and CDR2 is YYREEE (reference sequence). In nucleotides, the CDR3 is TGTGCCAGCAGCCCAAATGGACAGAGCACAGATACGCAGTATTTT. As protein: CASSPNGQSTDTQYF. Using reference TRBV5-4 and TRBJ2-3 for the parts outside the CDR3, the full variable domain is ETGVTQSPTHLIKTRGQQVTLRCSSQSGHNTVSWYQQALGQGPQFIFQYYREEENGRGNFPPRFSGLQFPNYSSELNVNALELDDSALYLCASSPNGQSTDTQYFGPGTRLTVL.

This clone was seen only once. The rearrangement links TRBV19 to TRBJ1-5; tentatively, D is TRBD1 (6 bases). V lost 7 bases to trimming and J lost 4 bases, with 17 bases between them. The CDR3 spans 15 residues. Germline V gene sequence: CDR1 LNHDA, CDR2 SQIVND (reference sequence). This chain's CDR3 is CASTPEGVPNQPQHF. The CDR3 nucleotides are TGTGCCAGTACCCCCGAGGGGGTCCCAAATCAGCCCCAGCATTTT. The full variable domain, rest sourced from reference TRBV19 and TRBJ1-5, is DGGITQSPKYLFRKEGQNVTLSCEQNLNHDAMYWYRQDPGQGLRLIYYSQIVNDFQKGDIAEGYSVSREKKESFPLTVTSAQKNPTAFYLCASTPEGVPNQPQHFGDGTRLSIL.